The entry below describes one T cell receptor (beta chain). Its antigen is unidentified. Every bit of the isolated RNA underwent reverse transcription, so sequencing read expressed TCRB transcripts. Produced via immunoSEQ multiplex PCR; TCRdb's table is partial and in-frame only. The sample contains about 360,000 clones, 10% to 15% of which appear only once. The sample belongs to a study of beta chain features in type 1 diabetes. Broader study findings: Within each of all four CD4+ subsets, Type 1 diabetes patients had TCRB CDR3s that were moderately but significantly shorter.

The CDR3 runs to 14 residues. J gave up 5 bases and V 3 bases, and 6 bases lay outside the gene matches. Germline CDR1 and CDR2: GTSNPN and SVGIG (reference sequence). The chain is built from TRBV30 and TRBJ2-5; 10 positions agree with TRBD2. The source is a woman younger than 35 with type 1 diabetes. Material: naive CD4+ T cells from blood. CDR3: CAWRTSGRLETQYF. CDR3 nucleotides: TGTGCCTGGAGGACTAGCGGGCGGTTGGAGACCCAGTACTTC.